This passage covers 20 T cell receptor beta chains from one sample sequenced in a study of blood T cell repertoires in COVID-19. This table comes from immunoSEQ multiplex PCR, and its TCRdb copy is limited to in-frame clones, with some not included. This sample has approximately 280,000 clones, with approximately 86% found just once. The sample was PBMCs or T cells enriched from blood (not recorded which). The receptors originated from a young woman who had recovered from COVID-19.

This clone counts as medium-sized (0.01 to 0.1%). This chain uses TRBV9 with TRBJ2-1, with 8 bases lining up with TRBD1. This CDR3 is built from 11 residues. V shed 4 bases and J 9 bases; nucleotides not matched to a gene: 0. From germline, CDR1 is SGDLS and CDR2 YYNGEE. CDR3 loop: CASSQGAEQFF. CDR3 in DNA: TGTGCCAGCAGCCAGGGGGCTGAGCAGTTCTTC.

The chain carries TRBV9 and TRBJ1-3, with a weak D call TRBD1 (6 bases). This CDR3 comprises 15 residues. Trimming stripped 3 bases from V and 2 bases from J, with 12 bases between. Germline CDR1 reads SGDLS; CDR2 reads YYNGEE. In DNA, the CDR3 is TGTGCCAGCAGCGACCCCCCAGGGGCTGGAAACACCATATATTTT. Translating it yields CASSDPPGAGNTIYF.

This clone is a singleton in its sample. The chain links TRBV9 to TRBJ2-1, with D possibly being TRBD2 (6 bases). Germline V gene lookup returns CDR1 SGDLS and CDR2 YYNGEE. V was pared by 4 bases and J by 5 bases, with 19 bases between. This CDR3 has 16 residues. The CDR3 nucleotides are TGTGCCAGCAGCCCTCGGGGAGGTGGGAGGAACAATGAGCAGTTCTTC. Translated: CASSPRGGGRNNEQFF. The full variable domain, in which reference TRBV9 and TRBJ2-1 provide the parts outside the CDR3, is DSGVTQTPKHLITATGQRVTLRCSPRSGDLSVYWYQQSLDQGLQFLIQYYNGEERAKGNILERFSAQQFPDLHSELNLSSLELGDSALYFCASSPRGGGRNNEQFFGPGTRLTVL.

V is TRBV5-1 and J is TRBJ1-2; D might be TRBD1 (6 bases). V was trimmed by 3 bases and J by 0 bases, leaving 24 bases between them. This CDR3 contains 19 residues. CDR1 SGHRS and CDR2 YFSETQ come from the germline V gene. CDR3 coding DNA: TGCGCCAGCAGCTCGGGCAGGGTGACAGGCCTTATAGCTAACTATGGCTACACCTTC. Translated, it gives CASSSGRVTGLIANYGYTF.

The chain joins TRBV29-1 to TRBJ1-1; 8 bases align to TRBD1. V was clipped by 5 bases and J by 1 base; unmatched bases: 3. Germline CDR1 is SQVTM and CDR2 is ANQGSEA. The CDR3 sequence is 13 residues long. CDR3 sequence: CSVQTGGNTEAFF. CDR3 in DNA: TGCAGCGTTCAAACAGGGGGGAACACTGAAGCTTTCTTT.

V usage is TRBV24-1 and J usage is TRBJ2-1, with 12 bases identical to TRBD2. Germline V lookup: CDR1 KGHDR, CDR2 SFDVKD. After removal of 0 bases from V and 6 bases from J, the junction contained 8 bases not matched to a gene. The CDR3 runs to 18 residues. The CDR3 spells CATSDLKGTSGFGNEQFF. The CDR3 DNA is TGTGCCACCAGTGATTTGAAGGGGACTAGCGGGTTTGGCAATGAGCAGTTCTTC.

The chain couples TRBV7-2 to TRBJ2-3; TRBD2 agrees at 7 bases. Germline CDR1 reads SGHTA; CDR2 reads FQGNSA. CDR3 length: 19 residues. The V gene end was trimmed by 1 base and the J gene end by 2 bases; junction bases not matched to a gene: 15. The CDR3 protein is CASSLELQDGGSYTDTQYF. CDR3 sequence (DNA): TGTGCCAGCAGCTTAGAGTTGCAGGACGGGGGGTCTTACACAGATACGCAGTATTTT.

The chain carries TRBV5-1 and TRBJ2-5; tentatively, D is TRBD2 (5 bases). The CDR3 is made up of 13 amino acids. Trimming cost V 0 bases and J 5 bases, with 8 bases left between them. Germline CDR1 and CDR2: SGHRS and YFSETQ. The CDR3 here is CASSLAQRETQYF. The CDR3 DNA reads TGCGCCAGCAGCTTGGCCCAGCGGGAGACCCAGTACTTC.

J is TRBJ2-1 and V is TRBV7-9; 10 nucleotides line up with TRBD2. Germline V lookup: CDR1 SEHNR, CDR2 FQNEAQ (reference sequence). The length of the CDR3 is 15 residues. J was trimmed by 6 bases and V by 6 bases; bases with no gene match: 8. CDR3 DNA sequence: TGTGCCAGCAGGCGAGGGACTAGCGCTTCCAATGAGCAGTTCTTC. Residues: CASRRGTSASNEQFF.

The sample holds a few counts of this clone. The CDR3 DNA sequence: TGCGCCAGCAGCTTCGGGGAGAGGAACACTGAAGCTTTCTTT. Translating gives CASSFGERNTEAFF. The rearrangement links TRBV5-1 to TRBJ1-1, with D uncertain. Between the trimmed V and J ends, which lost 2 bases and 1 base, there was a span of 9 bases. CDR1 SGHRS and CDR2 YFSETQ come from the germline V gene. This CDR3 is built from 14 residues.

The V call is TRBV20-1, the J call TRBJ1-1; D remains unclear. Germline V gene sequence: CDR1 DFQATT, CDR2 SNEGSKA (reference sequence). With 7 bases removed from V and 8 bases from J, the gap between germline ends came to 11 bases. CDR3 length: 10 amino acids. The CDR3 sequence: CSVARREAFF. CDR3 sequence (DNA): TGCAGTGTCGCGAGGAGAGAAGCTTTCTTT.

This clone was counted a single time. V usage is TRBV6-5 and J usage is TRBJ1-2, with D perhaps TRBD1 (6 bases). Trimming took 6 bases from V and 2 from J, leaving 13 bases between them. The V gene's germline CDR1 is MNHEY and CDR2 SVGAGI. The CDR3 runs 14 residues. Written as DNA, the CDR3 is TGTGCCAGCAGGGGGGACACGGCAAACTATGGCTACACCTTC. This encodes CASRGDTANYGYTF.

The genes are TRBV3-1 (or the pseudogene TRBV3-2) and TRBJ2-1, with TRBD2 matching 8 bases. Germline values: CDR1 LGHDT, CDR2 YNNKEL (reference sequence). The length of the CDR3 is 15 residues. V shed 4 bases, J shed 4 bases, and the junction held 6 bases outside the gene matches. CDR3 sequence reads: CASSLRLAGYNEQFF. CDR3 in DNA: TGTGCCAGCAGCCTTAGGTTAGCGGGATACAATGAGCAGTTCTTC.

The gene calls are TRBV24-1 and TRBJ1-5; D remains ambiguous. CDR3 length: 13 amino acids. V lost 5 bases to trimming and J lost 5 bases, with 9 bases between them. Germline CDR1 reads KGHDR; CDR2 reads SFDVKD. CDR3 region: CATSAGDDQPQHF. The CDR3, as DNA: TGTGCCACCAGTGCCGGGGATGATCAGCCCCAGCATTTT.

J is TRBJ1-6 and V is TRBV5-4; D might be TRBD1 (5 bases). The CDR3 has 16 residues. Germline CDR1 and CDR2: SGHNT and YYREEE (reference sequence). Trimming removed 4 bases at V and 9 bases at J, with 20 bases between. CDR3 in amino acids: CASSPRVGEGISPLHF. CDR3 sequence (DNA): TGTGCCAGCAGCCCTCGGGTAGGGGAGGGAATTTCACCCCTCCACTTT.

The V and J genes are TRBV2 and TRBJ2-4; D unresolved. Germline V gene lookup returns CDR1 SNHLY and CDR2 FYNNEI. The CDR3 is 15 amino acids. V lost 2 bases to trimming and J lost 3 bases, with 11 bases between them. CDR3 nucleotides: TGTGCCAGCAGTGAACATGTGAGTCTCAAAAACATTCAGTACTTC. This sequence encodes CASSEHVSLKNIQYF. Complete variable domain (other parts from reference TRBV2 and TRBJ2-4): EPEVTQTPSHQVTQMGQEVILRCVPISNHLYFYWYRQILGQKVEFLVSFYNNEISEKSEIFDDQFSVERPDGSNFTLKIRSTKLEDSAMYFCASSEHVSLKNIQYFGAGTRLSVL.

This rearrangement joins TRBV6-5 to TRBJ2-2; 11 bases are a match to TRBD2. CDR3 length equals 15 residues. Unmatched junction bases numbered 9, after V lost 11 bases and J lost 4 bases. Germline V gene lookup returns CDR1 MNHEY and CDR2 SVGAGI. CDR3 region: CAVRRLAGSTGELFF. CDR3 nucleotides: TGTGCCGTAAGGAGACTAGCGGGGAGCACCGGGGAGCTGTTTTTT.

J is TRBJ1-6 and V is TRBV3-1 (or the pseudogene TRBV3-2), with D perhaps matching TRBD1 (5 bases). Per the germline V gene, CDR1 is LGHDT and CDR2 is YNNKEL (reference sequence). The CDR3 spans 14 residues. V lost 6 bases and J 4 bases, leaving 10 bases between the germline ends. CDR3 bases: TGTGCCAGCAGGGAGACAGTTTATAATTCACCCCTCCACTTT. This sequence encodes CASRETVYNSPLHF.

The chain's CDR3 is CAWSLISGRSEQYF. The CDR3 DNA sequence: TGTGCCTGGAGTTTGATTAGCGGGAGGTCCGAGCAGTACTTC. This chain connects TRBV30 to TRBJ2-7; 10 nucleotides agree with TRBD2. CDR1 GTSNPN and CDR2 SVGIG come from the germline V gene (reference sequence). The CDR3 loop spans 14 amino acids. The trim removed 2 bases at V and 6 bases at J, leaving 7 bases unmatched. The full variable domain, its missing parts supplied by reference TRBV30 and TRBJ2-7, is SQTIHQWPATLVQPVGSPLSLECTVEGTSNPNLYWYRQAAGRGLQLLFYSVGIGQISSEVPQNLSASRPQDRQFILSSKKLLLSDSGFYLCAWSLISGRSEQYFGPGTRLTVT.

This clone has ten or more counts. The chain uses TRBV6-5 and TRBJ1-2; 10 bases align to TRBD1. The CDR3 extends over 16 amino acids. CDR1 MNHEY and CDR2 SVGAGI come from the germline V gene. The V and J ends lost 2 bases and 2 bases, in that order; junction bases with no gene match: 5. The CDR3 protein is CASSYRRTGGNYGYTF. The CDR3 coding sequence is TGTGCCAGCAGTTACCGTAGGACAGGGGGGAACTATGGCTACACCTTC.